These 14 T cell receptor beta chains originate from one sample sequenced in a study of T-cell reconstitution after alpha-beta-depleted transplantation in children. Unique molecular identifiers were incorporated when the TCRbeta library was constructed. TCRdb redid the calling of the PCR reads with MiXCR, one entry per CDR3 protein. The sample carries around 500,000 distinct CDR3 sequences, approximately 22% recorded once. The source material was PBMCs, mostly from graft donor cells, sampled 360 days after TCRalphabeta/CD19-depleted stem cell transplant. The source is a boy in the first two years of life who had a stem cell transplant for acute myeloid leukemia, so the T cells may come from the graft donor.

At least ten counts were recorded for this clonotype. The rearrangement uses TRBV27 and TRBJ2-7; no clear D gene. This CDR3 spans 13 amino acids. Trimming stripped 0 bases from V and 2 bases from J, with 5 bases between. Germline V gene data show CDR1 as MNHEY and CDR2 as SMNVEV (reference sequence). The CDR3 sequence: CASSLSPTYEQYV. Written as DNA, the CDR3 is TGTGCCAGCAGTTTATCCCCAACCTACGAGCAGTACGTC.

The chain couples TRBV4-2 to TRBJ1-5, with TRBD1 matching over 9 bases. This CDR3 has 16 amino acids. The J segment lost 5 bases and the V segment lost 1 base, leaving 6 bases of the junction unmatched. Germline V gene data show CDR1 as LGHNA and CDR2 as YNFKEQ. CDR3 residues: CASSQAAGQGYQPQHF. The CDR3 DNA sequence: TGTGCCAGCAGCCAAGCAGCCGGACAGGGGTATCAGCCCCAGCATTTT.

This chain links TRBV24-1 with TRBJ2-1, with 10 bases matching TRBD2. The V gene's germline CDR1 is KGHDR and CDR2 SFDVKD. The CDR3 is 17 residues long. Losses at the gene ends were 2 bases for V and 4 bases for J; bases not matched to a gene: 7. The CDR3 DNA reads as TGTGCCACCAGTGATTCCCCTCAAGCGGGGGGGTACAATGAGCAGTTCTTC. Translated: CATSDSPQAGGYNEQFF.

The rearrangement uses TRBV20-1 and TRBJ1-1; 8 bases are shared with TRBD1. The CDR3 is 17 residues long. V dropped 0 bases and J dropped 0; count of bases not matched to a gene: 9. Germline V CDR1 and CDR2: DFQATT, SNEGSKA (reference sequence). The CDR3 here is CSARDFGQGPMNTEAFF. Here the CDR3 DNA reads TGCAGTGCTAGAGATTTCGGACAGGGCCCAATGAACACTGAAGCTTTCTTT.

The CDR3 nucleotides read TGTGCCAGCAGTTACGAGGGAAGGCTAGGCGGGGGGGTGATGGAGCTGTTTTTT. Translation gives CASSYEGRLGGGVMELFF. The V and J genes are TRBV6-5 and TRBJ2-2; 9 bases align to TRBD2. Per germline, CDR1 MNHEY and CDR2 SVGAGI. Germline trimming cut 2 bases from V and 10 bases from J; bases unmatched to any gene: 17. This CDR3 is 18 amino acids long.

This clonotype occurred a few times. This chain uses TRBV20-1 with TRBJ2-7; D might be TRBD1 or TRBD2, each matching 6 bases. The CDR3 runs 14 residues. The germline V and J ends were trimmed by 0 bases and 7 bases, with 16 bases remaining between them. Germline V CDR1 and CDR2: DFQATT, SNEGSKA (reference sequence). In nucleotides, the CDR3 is TGCAGTGCTAGAGAAGGAGGGGGGATGAGAGAGCAGTACGTC. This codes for CSAREGGGMREQYV.

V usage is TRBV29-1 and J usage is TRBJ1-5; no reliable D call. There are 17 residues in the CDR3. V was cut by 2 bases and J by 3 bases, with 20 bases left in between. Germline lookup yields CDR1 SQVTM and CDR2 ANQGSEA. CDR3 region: CSVEHSRRVDDNQPQHF. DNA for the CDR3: TGCAGCGTTGAACACAGCAGGAGGGTGGATGACAATCAGCCCCAGCATTTT.

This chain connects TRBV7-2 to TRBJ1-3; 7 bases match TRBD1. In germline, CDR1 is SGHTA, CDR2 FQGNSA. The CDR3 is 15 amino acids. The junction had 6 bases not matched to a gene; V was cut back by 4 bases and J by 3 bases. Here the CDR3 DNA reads TGTGCCAGCAGCTGGGGACAGCCTATTGGAAACACCATATATTTT. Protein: CASSWGQPIGNTIYF.

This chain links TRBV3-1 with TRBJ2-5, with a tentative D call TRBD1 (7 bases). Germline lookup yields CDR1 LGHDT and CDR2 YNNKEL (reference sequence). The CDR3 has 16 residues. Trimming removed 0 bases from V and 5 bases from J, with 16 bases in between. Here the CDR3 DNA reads TGTGCCAGCAGCCAAGATCCCCCAGGGGGGAAGGAGACCCAGTACTTC. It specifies CASSQDPPGGKETQYF.

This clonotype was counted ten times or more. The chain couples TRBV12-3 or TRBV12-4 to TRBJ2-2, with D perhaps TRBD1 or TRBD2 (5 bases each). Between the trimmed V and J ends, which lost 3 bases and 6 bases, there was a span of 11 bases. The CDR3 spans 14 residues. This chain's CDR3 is CASSFGGQAGELFF. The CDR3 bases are TGTGCCAGCAGTTTTGGGGGTCAAGCCGGGGAGCTGTTTTTT.

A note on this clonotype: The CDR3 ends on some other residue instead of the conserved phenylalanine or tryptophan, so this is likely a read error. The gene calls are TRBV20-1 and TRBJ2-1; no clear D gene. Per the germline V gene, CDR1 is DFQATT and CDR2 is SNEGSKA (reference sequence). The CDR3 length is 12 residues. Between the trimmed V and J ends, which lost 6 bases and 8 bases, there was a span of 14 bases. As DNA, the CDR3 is TGCAGTGCCCATCAAAGGCCGGATGAGCAGTTCCTC. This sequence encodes CSAHQRPDEQFL.

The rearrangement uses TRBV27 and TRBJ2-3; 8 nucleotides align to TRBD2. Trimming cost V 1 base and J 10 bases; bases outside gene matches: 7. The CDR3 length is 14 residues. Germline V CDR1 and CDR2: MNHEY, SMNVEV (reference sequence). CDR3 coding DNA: TGTGCCAGCAGTTTATTTCCCGGGAGGGGCCCGCAGTATTTT. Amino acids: CASSLFPGRGPQYF.

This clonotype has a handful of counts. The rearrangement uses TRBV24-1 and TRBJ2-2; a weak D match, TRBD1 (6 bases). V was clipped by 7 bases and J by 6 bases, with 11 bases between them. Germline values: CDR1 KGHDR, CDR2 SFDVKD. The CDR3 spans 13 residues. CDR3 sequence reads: CATSTGSAGELFF. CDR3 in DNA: TGTGCCACCAGCACAGGGTCGGCCGGGGAGCTGTTTTTT.

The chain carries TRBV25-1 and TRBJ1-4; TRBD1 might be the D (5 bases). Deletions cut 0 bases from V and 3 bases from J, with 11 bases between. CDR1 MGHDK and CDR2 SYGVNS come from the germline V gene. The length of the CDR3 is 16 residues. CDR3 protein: CASSEYIKGSNEKLFF. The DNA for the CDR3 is TGTGCCAGCAGTGAATATATTAAGGGGTCTAATGAAAAACTGTTTTTT.